The rows below give T cell receptor beta chains drawn from one sample of a study of lymphopenia after photon versus proton radiotherapy. The method was immunoSEQ multiplex PCR; TCRdb's version includes in-frame clones alone and lacks a portion of them. Among about 30,000 clones listed, around 94% were seen once. The specimen was peripheral blood, collected from a patient treated with photon-based radiotherapy. These receptors came from a woman aged 50 to 65 with cholangiocarcinoma. Each CDR3 is given with its conserved first and last residue. A D gene is named only where the DNA matches it firmly. Rows may omit the clone size; those that give it use once, few, many or a size class.

J: TRBJ2-1; size: -; D: -; V: TRBV23-1; CDR3: CASSPSSWTDTSYNEQFF; DNA: TGCGCCAGCAGTCCTTCCTCCTGGACAGATACCTCCTACAATGAGCAGTTCTTC
J: TRBJ1-2; size: -; D: -; V: TRBV7-2; CDR3: CASSPGSSSYGYTF; DNA: TGTGCCAGCAGCCCAGGATCGAGCAGCTATGGCTACACCTTC
J: TRBJ1-2; size: -; D: -; V: TRBV4-1; CDR3: CASSQARNYGYTF; DNA: TGCGCCAGCAGCCAAGCAAGGAACTATGGCTACACCTTC
J: TRBJ1-2; size: -; D: TRBD1; V: TRBV7-2; CDR3: CASSSPGQPTNYGYTF; DNA: TGTGCCAGCAGCTCGCCGGGACAGCCGACTAACTATGGCTACACCTTC
J: TRBJ2-5; size: -; D: -; V: TRBV25-1; CDR3: CASSELGKTQYF; DNA: TGTGCCAGCAGTGAACTGGGAAAGACCCAGTACTTC
J: TRBJ2-1; size: -; D: -; V: TRBV7-2; CDR3: CASSLAIAAGANGQFF; DNA: TGTGCCAGCAGCTTAGCAATCGCGGCCGGGGCGAACGGGCAGTTCTTC
J: TRBJ1-2; size: -; D: -; V: TRBV5-1; CDR3: CASSQGGEVGYTF; DNA: TGCGCCAGCAGTCAGGGAGGGGAGGTCGGCTACACCTTC
J: TRBJ1-2; size: -; D: -; V: TRBV9; CDR3: CASSVRAANYGYTF; DNA: TGTGCCAGCAGCGTACGGGCAGCTAACTATGGCTACACCTTC
J: TRBJ1-4; size: -; D: TRBD1; V: TRBV7-2; CDR3: CASSGDRAPHEKLFF; DNA: TGTGCCAGCAGCGGCGACAGGGCCCCACATGAAAAACTGTTTTTT
J: TRBJ1-5; size: -; D: TRBD1; V: TRBV4-1; CDR3: CASSGQGEFQPQHF; DNA: TGCGCCAGCAGCGGACAGGGCGAGTTTCAGCCCCAGCATTTT
J: TRBJ1-5; size: -; D: -; V: TRBV10-2; CDR3: CASSEGTGGWPQHF; DNA: TGCGCCAGCAGTGAAGGGACGGGTGGATGGCCCCAGCATTTT
J: TRBJ1-1; size: -; D: -; V: TRBV21-1; CDR3: CASSIRGTEAFF; DNA: TGTGCCAGCAGCATCAGGGGAACTGAAGCTTTCTTT
J: TRBJ1-2; size: -; D: -; V: TRBV2; CDR3: CAGAGDLNYGYTF; DNA: TGTGCCGGGGCAGGGGACCTTAACTATGGCTACACCTTC
J: TRBJ1-5; size: -; D: TRBD1; V: TRBV19; CDR3: CASSTTGGAGNQPQHF; DNA: TGTGCCAGTAGTACAACAGGGGGCGCGGGCAATCAGCCCCAGCATTTT
J: TRBJ1-1; size: few; D: -; V: TRBV2; CDR3: CASSRWQPMNTEAFF; DNA: TGTGCCAGCAGCCGCTGGCAACCCATGAACACTGAAGCTTTCTTT
J: TRBJ1-6; size: -; D: -; V: TRBV19; CDR3: CASRAGAPSPLHF; DNA: TGTGCCAGTCGGGCAGGGGCACCTTCACCCCTCCACTTT
J: TRBJ1-1; size: -; D: -; V: TRBV27; CDR3: CASSFWGRGSTEAFF; DNA: TGTGCCAGCAGTTTTTGGGGCAGGGGCTCCACTGAAGCTTTCTTT
J: TRBJ2-2; size: -; D: -; V: TRBV4-3; CDR3: CASSSGRSYTGELFF; DNA: TGCGCCAGCAGCTCGGGGCGGAGCTACACCGGGGAGCTGTTTTTT
J: TRBJ1-1; size: -; D: -; V: TRBV10-3; CDR3: CAISESFTANTEAFF; DNA: TGTGCCATCAGTGAGTCCTTTACAGCCAACACTGAAGCTTTCTTT
J: TRBJ2-6; size: -; D: -; V: TRBV9; CDR3: CASSPDRPGANVLTF; DNA: TGTGCCAGCAGCCCCGACAGGCCCGGGGCCAACGTCCTGACTTTC
J: TRBJ1-3; size: -; D: -; V: TRBV30; CDR3: CAWSVHISGNTIYF; DNA: TGTGCCTGGAGTGTTCATATCTCTGGAAACACCATATATTTT
J: TRBJ1-5; size: -; D: -; V: TRBV12-5; CDR3: CASGFQGGQPQHF; DNA: TGTGCTAGTGGTTTCCAGGGTGGTCAGCCCCAGCATTTT
J: TRBJ2-4; size: -; D: -; V: TRBV21-1; CDR3: CASTRDNRAKNIQYF; DNA: TGTGCCAGCACCCGGGACAACAGAGCCAAAAACATTCAGTACTTC
J: TRBJ1-6; size: -; D: TRBD1; V: TRBV6-1; CDR3: CASSDRDRGSWNSPLHF; DNA: TGTGCCAGCAGTGACCGGGACAGGGGGTCGTGGAATTCACCCCTCCACTTT
J: TRBJ2-4; size: -; D: -; V: TRBV5-1; CDR3: CASSLEVGSGQNIQYF; DNA: TGCGCCAGCAGCTTGGAGGTAGGGTCAGGGCAAAACATTCAGTACTTC
J: TRBJ1-6; size: -; D: -; V: TRBV6-5; CDR3: CASSYRGRDTSPLHF; DNA: TGTGCCAGCAGTTACCGTGGCAGGGATACCTCACCCCTCCACTTT
J: TRBJ2-7; size: -; D: -; V: TRBV27; CDR3: CASSSYRSYEQYF; DNA: TGTGCCAGCAGTTCCTACAGGAGCTACGAGCAGTACTTC
J: TRBJ2-7; size: -; D: -; V: TRBV10-3; CDR3: CAIGAESGSYEQYF; DNA: TGTGCCATCGGGGCGGAGTCAGGCTCCTACGAGCAGTACTTC
J: TRBJ2-1; size: once; D: TRBD2; V: TRBV9; CDR3: CASSSPGTSGRTSSYNEQFF; DNA: TGTGCCAGCAGCTCTCCCGGGACTAGCGGGCGGACTAGCTCCTACAATGAGCAGTTCTTC
J: TRBJ1-2; size: -; D: TRBD1; V: TRBV4-3; CDR3: CASSQAGQELSNYGYTF; DNA: TGCGCCAGCAGCCAAGCGGGACAGGAGCTCTCTAACTATGGCTACACCTTC
J: TRBJ2-1; size: -; D: -; V: TRBV5-6; CDR3: CASSSTGGTKGFF; DNA: TGTGCCAGCAGCAGCACCGGGGGCACCAAGGGGTTCTTC
J: TRBJ1-3; size: -; D: -; V: TRBV7-6; CDR3: CASSPSGNTIYF; DNA: TGTGCCAGCAGCCCGTCTGGAAACACCATATATTTT
J: TRBJ1-1; size: -; D: -; V: TRBV14; CDR3: CASSQSREAFF; DNA: TGTGCCAGCAGCCAAAGCAGAGAAGCTTTCTTT
J: TRBJ2-2; size: -; D: -; V: TRBV28; CDR3: CASSPGGANTGELFF; DNA: TGTGCCAGCAGTCCAGGGGGGGCGAACACCGGGGAGCTGTTTTTT
J: TRBJ1-1; size: -; D: -; V: TRBV4-3; CDR3: CASSRADGNTEAFF; DNA: TGCGCCAGCAGCCGCGCGGACGGGAACACTGAAGCTTTCTTT
J: TRBJ1-2; size: few; D: -; V: TRBV19; CDR3: CASSRQGMGYGYTF; DNA: TGTGCCAGTAGTCGTCAGGGGATGGGCTATGGCTACACCTTC
J: TRBJ1-2; size: -; D: -; V: TRBV27; CDR3: CASSLRGASYGYTF; DNA: TGTGCCAGCAGTTTAAGGGGGGCTTCCTATGGCTACACCTTC
J: TRBJ1-5; size: -; D: TRBD1; V: TRBV7-2; CDR3: CASSADRGNQPQHF; DNA: TGTGCCAGCAGCGCCGACAGGGGCAATCAGCCCCAGCATTTT
J: TRBJ2-6; size: -; D: TRBD1; V: TRBV19; CDR3: CASNVGTVDSGANVLTF; DNA: TGTGCCAGTAATGTTGGGACAGTAGACTCTGGGGCCAACGTCCTGACTTTC
J: TRBJ1-5; size: -; D: -; V: TRBV19; CDR3: CASSMRGGNQPQHF; DNA: TGTGCCAGTAGTATGCGGGGAGGCAATCAGCCCCAGCATTTT
J: TRBJ2-5; size: -; D: TRBD2; V: TRBV7-9; CDR3: CASSFPGTTKETQYF; DNA: TGTGCCAGCAGCTTCCCTGGGACTACCAAAGAGACCCAGTACTTC
J: TRBJ2-1; size: -; D: -; V: TRBV7-2; CDR3: CASSSSWEQFF; DNA: TGTGCCAGCAGCTCAAGTTGGGAGCAGTTCTTC
J: TRBJ1-2; size: -; D: TRBD1; V: TRBV5-1; CDR3: CASSGQGNYGYTF; DNA: TGCGCCAGCAGCGGACAGGGTAACTATGGCTACACCTTC
J: TRBJ2-3; size: -; D: TRBD1; V: TRBV9; CDR3: CASSGVQGPTDTQYF; DNA: TGTGCCAGCAGCGGGGTACAGGGGCCCACAGATACGCAGTATTTT
J: TRBJ2-7; size: -; D: -; V: TRBV7-9; CDR3: CASSLTPSGFHRAYEQYF; DNA: TGTGCCAGCAGCCTCACCCCCTCGGGATTTCACAGGGCCTACGAGCAGTACTTC